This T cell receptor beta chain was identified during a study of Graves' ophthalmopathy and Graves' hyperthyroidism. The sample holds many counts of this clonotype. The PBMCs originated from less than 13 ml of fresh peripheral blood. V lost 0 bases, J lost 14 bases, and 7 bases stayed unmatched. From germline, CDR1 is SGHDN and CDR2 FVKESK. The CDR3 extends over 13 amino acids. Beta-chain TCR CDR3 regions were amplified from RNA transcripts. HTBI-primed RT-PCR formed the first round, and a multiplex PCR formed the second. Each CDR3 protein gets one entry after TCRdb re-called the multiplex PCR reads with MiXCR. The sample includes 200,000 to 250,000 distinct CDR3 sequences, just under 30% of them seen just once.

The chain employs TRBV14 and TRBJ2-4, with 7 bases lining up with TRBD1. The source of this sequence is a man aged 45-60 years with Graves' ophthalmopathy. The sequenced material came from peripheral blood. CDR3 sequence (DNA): TGTGCCAGCAGCCAAGATCGCACAGGGGACGAGTACTTC. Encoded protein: CASSQDRTGDEYF.